This T cell receptor (beta chain) was identified during a study of human T cells and chemical hapten exposure. Study outcomes and limitations: The number of TCRs above 1 in 1000 frequency did not change after DPC sensitization. Expanded TCR counts at PT1 went up together with patch test score, a positive correlation.

A word on this clonotype: Its antigen remains unidentified.

TCRdb ran MiXCR on the RACE reads and lists one entry per CDR3 protein. The sample has over 70,000 distinct CDR3 sequences; 8.5% are singletons. Time point in this sample: patch test 2, 6 weeks after DPC sensitization. Sample treatment: therapeutic diphenylcyclopropenone sensitization with weekly scalp DPC. Investigators collected blood before applying each patch test. V was shortened by 8 bases and J by 5 bases, with 13 bases between the two germline ends. CDR3 length equals 12 residues. The chain is built from TRBV12-3 or TRBV12-4 and TRBJ2-7, with D perhaps TRBD2 (7 bases). The sample in question was whole blood, obtained in connection with sensitization to the hapten diphenylcyclopropenone (DPC). The sequence derives from a woman aged 45 to 65 with alopecia areata. Some clones in this sample may be carry-over from other donors' samples. The CDR3 DNA reads as TGTGCCAGCCTTAAGGGGGGGCACGAGCAGTACTTC. Translating gives CASLKGGHEQYF.